A single sample is the source of the 26 T cell receptor beta chains below, sequenced in a study of blood T cell repertoires in COVID-19. Sequenced by immunoSEQ multiplex PCR; TCRdb stores in-frame clones only, minus some. This sample has over 85,000 clones, with 85% found just once. Sequenced: peripheral blood. The receptors derive from a man aged 50 or older with acute or convalescent COVID-19.

This chain joins TRBV7-9 and TRBJ1-6; 7 bases fit TRBD1. Germline assignment: CDR1 SEHNR and CDR2 FQNEAQ (reference sequence). This CDR3 contains 14 residues. V lost 3 bases, J lost 15 bases, and 11 bases stayed unmatched. CDR3 amino acids: CASSLISTGPDLHF. The CDR3 region has the DNA TGTGCCAGCAGCTTGATATCGACAGGGCCCGACCTCCACTTT. Based on the CDR3 plus reference TRBV7-9 and TRBJ1-6, the full variable domain is DTGVSQNPRHKITKRGQNVTFRCDPISEHNRLYWYRQTLGQGPEFLTYFQNEAQLEKSRLLSDRFSAERPKGSFSTLEIQRTEQGDSAMYLCASSLISTGPDLHFGNGTRLTVT.

V and J are TRBV5-5 and TRBJ1-1; 7 bases agree with TRBD1. After removal of 0 bases from V and 6 bases from J, the junction contained 8 bases not matched to a gene. Germline CDR1 reads SGHKS; CDR2 reads YYEKEE (reference sequence). This CDR3 spans 15 amino acids. The CDR3 DNA is TGTGCCAGCAGCTTGGCGGGACAGTTGGCTCCTGAAGCTTTCTTT. Protein: CASSLAGQLAPEAFF.

The gene calls are TRBV11-2 and TRBJ2-7, with 7 nucleotides matching TRBD1. Trimming cost V 5 bases and J 2 bases; bases outside gene matches: 12. Germline V lookup: CDR1 SGHAT, CDR2 FQNNGV. The CDR3 has 16 amino acids. The CDR3 DNA follows: TGTGCCAGCAGCGGCGCCCAGACAGGGCCACCCTACGAGCAGTACTTC. This codes for CASSGAQTGPPYEQYF. The complete variable domain, with remaining parts taken from reference TRBV11-2 and TRBJ2-7, reads EAGVAQSPRYKIIEKRQSVAFWCNPISGHATLYWYQQILGQGPKLLIQFQNNGVVDDSQLPKDRFSAERLKGVDSTLKIQPAKLEDSAVYLCASSGAQTGPPYEQYFGPGTRLTVT.

This chain uses TRBV20-1 with TRBJ1-1, with D uncertain. V lost 1 base and J 9 bases, leaving 9 bases between the germline ends. CDR1 is DFQATT, CDR2 SNEGSKA, per germline (reference sequence). The CDR3 is 11 residues long. CDR3 coding DNA: TGCAGTGCTAGAGGAGGAGCCCAAGCTTTCTTT. Its protein is CSARGGAQAFF.

The chain links TRBV6-5 to TRBJ1-1; maybe TRBD1 (6 bases). The CDR3 has 14 residues. The germline V and J ends were trimmed by 8 bases and 0 bases, with 13 bases remaining between them. The V gene's germline CDR1 is MNHEY and CDR2 SVGAGI. CDR3 nucleotide sequence: TGTGCCAGCGGCCCACAGGGTTTGAACACTGAAGCTTTCTTT. Protein product: CASGPQGLNTEAFF.

Comments on this clone: A read error may produce the germline difference seen at one junction end. The chain is built from TRBV10-1 and TRBJ2-7, with D perhaps TRBD2 (6 bases). CDR1 WNHNN and CDR2 SYGVQD come from the germline V gene (reference sequence). CDR3 length equals 12 residues. This chain's CDR3 is CTSGRREHEQYF. DNA for the CDR3: TGCACCAGCGGACGTCGGGAGCACGAGCAGTACTTC.

The gene calls are TRBV5-1 and TRBJ2-2; 9 bases agree with TRBD1. Germline CDR1 SGHRS, CDR2 YFSETQ. V shed 6 bases, J shed 2 bases, and the junction held 14 bases outside the gene matches. This CDR3 region has 18 residues. The CDR3 loop is CASTPYRGPNRNTGELFF. DNA for the CDR3: TGCGCCAGCACCCCCTACAGGGGGCCAAACCGAAACACCGGGGAGCTGTTTTTT. Complete variable domain (other parts from reference TRBV5-1 and TRBJ2-2): KAGVTQTPRYLIKTRGQQVTLSCSPISGHRSVSWYQQTPGQGLQFLFEYFSETQRNKGNFPGRFSGRQFSNSRSEMNVSTLELGDSALYLCASTPYRGPNRNTGELFFGEGSRLTVL.

This clone was recorded once. The V call is TRBV3-1 (or the pseudogene TRBV3-2), the J call TRBJ2-1, with TRBD1 matching 7 bases. CDR3 length: 16 residues. Germline values: CDR1 LGHDT, CDR2 YNNKEL (reference sequence). V was pared by 4 bases and J by 9 bases, with 15 bases of the junction left unmatched. This chain's CDR3 is CASSRQHTGVGSEQFF. The CDR3 bases are TGTGCCAGCAGCCGGCAACATACAGGGGTGGGTAGTGAGCAGTTCTTC.

The rearrangement links TRBV2 to TRBJ2-1, with 7 bases lining up with TRBD1. Germline values: CDR1 SNHLY, CDR2 FYNNEI. V shed 5 bases, J shed 1 base, and the junction held 5 bases outside the gene matches. The CDR3 runs to 15 residues. The CDR3 DNA reads as TGTGCCAGCAGTTCGACAGGGTTTTCCTACAATGAGCAGTTCTTC. Amino acids: CASSSTGFSYNEQFF.

V is TRBV5-6 and J is TRBJ1-2, with 8 nucleotides matching TRBD1. Unmatched junction bases numbered 9, after V lost 4 bases and J lost 4 bases. Germline V CDR1 and CDR2: SGHDT, YYEEEE. The CDR3 contains 15 residues. In DNA, the CDR3 is TGTGCCAGCAGCCCCCCGGGACAGGAAGTCTATGGCTACACCTTC. Its translation is CASSPPGQEVYGYTF.

The V and J genes are TRBV28 and TRBJ2-5; 9 bases line up with TRBD2. Trimming cost V 6 bases and J 2 bases; bases outside gene matches: 13. This CDR3 is 17 amino acids long. CDR1 is MDHEN and CDR2 is SYDVKM in the germline V gene. The CDR3 is CASSSSRPSGAQETQYF. The CDR3 DNA reads as TGTGCCAGCAGCTCGTCAAGGCCTAGCGGGGCACAAGAGACCCAGTACTTC. Supplemented by reference TRBV28 and TRBJ2-5, the full variable domain reads DVKVTQSSRYLVKRTGEKVFLECVQDMDHENMFWYRQDPGLGLRLIYFSYDVKMKEKGDIPEGYSVSREKKERFSLILESASTNQTSMYLCASSSSRPSGAQETQYFGPGTRLLVL.

The chain combines TRBV27 with TRBJ2-7, with D perhaps TRBD1 (6 bases). Germline CDR1 and CDR2: MNHEY and SMNVEV (reference sequence). This CDR3 contains 15 residues. Trimming cost V 1 base and J 1 base, with 11 bases left between them. This CDR3 is CASSLYPDRSYEQYF. The DNA for the CDR3 is TGTGCCAGCAGTTTATATCCGGACAGATCCTACGAGCAGTACTTC.

This chain uses TRBV11-1 with TRBJ2-7, with 8 positions matching TRBD1. The CDR3 length is 16 residues. Germline CDR1 reads SGHAT; CDR2 reads FQDESV (reference sequence). V was clipped by 5 bases and J by 1 base; unmatched bases: 10. The CDR3 coding sequence is TGTGCCAGCAGCCCCCTTTTGGGGACAGGATCCTACGAGCAGTACTTC. It specifies CASSPLLGTGSYEQYF.

The chain employs TRBV5-5 and TRBJ2-5, with 9 bases lining up with TRBD1. CDR1 SGHKS and CDR2 YYEKEE come from the germline V gene (reference sequence). V shed 0 bases and J 5 bases; nucleotides not matched to a gene: 11. The CDR3 is made up of 17 amino acids. CDR3 sequence (DNA): TGTGCCAGCAGCTTGGCCCCGGGACAGGGACCCTTCGAGACCCAGTACTTC. Protein: CASSLAPGQGPFETQYF. The whole variable domain, filled in from reference TRBV5-5 and TRBJ2-5, reads DAGVTQSPTHLIKTRGQQVTLRCSPISGHKSVSWYQQVLGQGPQFIFQYYEKEERGRGNFPDRFSARQFPNYSSELNVNALLLGDSALYLCASSLAPGQGPFETQYFGPGTRLLVL.

The chain has TRBV7-2 and TRBJ2-7; maybe TRBD2 (5 bases). The germline gives CDR1 SGHTA, CDR2 FQGNSA. The V and J ends lost 5 bases and 0 bases respectively, with 20 bases between them. This CDR3 has 17 amino acids. The CDR3 DNA reads as TGTGCCAGCAGCCCAGCGGCAGGAAACCCGAGCTCCTACGAGCAGTACTTC. Its protein is CASSPAAGNPSSYEQYF.

The rearrangement links TRBV5-5 to TRBJ2-5; 9 bases match TRBD2. The germline V gene encodes CDR1 SGHKS and CDR2 YYEKEE (reference sequence). The CDR3 covers 16 residues. After removal of 4 bases from V and 4 bases from J, the junction contained 11 bases not matched to a gene. The CDR3 reads CASSRTIAGVRETQYF. Written as DNA, the CDR3 is TGTGCCAGCAGCAGAACGATAGCGGGAGTAAGAGAGACCCAGTACTTC.

The chain couples TRBV5-1 to TRBJ2-6, with TRBD1 identical over 7 bases. V shed 1 base and J 2 bases; nucleotides not matched to a gene: 9. This CDR3 spans 18 amino acids. Looked up from germline, CDR1 is SGHRS and CDR2 is YFSETQ. The CDR3 protein is CASSLSGRQGAGANVLTF. CDR3 nucleotides: TGCGCCAGCAGCTTGTCGGGACGACAGGGAGCTGGGGCCAACGTCCTGACTTTC.

The V call is TRBV6-2 or TRBV6-3, the J call TRBJ2-7; D is unclear. Trimming stripped 1 base from V and 3 bases from J, with 13 bases between. Germline values: CDR1 MNHEY, CDR2 SVGEGT. This CDR3 is built from 15 residues. DNA for the CDR3: TGTGCCAGCAGTTACTTATCCGACAAACTCTACGAGCAGTACTTC. Its protein product is CASSYLSDKLYEQYF.

The V gene is TRBV7-9, the J gene TRBJ1-2; D unclear. This CDR3 has 13 amino acids. Trimming took 4 bases from V and 3 from J, leaving 9 bases between them. Germline CDR1 SEHNR, CDR2 FQNEAQ (reference sequence). The CDR3 region is CASSSLAYYGYTF. In DNA form, the CDR3 reads TGTGCCAGCAGCTCGCTGGCCTACTATGGCTACACCTTC.

This chain uses TRBV5-1 with TRBJ2-7, with TRBD1 matching over 7 bases. J was trimmed by 1 base and V by 0 bases; bases with no gene match: 7. CDR3 length equals 16 residues. Germline values: CDR1 SGHRS, CDR2 YFSETQ. The DNA of the CDR3 is TGCGCCAGCAGCTTGGCCGAAGGGGGCCGGTCCTACGAGCAGTACTTC. Protein sequence: CASSLAEGGRSYEQYF.

This chain joins TRBV7-2 and TRBJ2-7; TRBD2 agrees at 9 bases. CDR3 length: 14 amino acids. The V gene end was trimmed by 6 bases and the J gene end by 5 bases; junction bases not matched to a gene: 8. Germline assignment: CDR1 SGHTA and CDR2 FQGNSA. CDR3 in amino acids: CASRLAGTSHEQYF. CDR3 bases: TGTGCCAGCAGACTTGCCGGGACTAGCCACGAGCAGTACTTC.

The genes are TRBV4-2 and TRBJ1-2; D is perhaps TRBD1 (6 bases). CDR3 size: 15 residues. Looked up from germline, CDR1 is LGHNA and CDR2 is YNFKEQ. The germline V and J ends were trimmed by 0 bases and 2 bases, with 10 bases remaining between them. The CDR3 here is CASSQDQQGNYGYTF. CDR3 DNA sequence: TGTGCCAGCAGCCAAGATCAGCAGGGGAACTATGGCTACACCTTC.

The V gene is TRBV30, the J gene TRBJ1-2, with D unresolved. Germline CDR1 reads GTSNPN; CDR2 reads SVGIG (reference sequence). CDR3 length equals 13 residues. V was cut by 5 bases and J by 2 bases, with 12 bases left in between. CDR3 in amino acids: CAWGNYSNYGYTF. The CDR3 DNA is TGTGCCTGGGGAAATTACTCAAACTATGGCTACACCTTC.

This clone was observed once. The rearrangement joins TRBV2 to TRBJ1-2, with TRBD1 as a possible D gene (6 bases). V lost 6 bases and J 3 bases, leaving 17 bases between the germline ends. Germline CDR1 is SNHLY and CDR2 is FYNNEI. There are 15 residues in the CDR3. The CDR3 DNA reads TGTGCCAGCAGGGAGACAGGAACCGGGTACTATGGCTACACCTTC. Its translation is CASRETGTGYYGYTF.

The V call is TRBV27, the J call TRBJ2-7, with 8 bases aligning to TRBD2. Germline CDR1 reads MNHEY; CDR2 reads SMNVEV (reference sequence). J was trimmed by 3 bases and V by 6 bases; bases with no gene match: 7. The CDR3 has 14 amino acids. The CDR3 spells CASSDRGGGYEQYF. CDR3 DNA sequence: TGTGCCAGCAGCGACCGGGGGGGAGGCTACGAGCAGTACTTC.

This rearrangement joins TRBV5-1 to TRBJ2-7; perhaps TRBD2 as D (5 bases). The V and J ends lost 0 bases and 7 bases respectively, with 14 bases between them. Germline CDR1 reads SGHRS; CDR2 reads YFSETQ. This CDR3 spans 14 amino acids. The DNA for the CDR3 is TGCGCCAGCAGCTTGGCCGGAATGGGGAGTGAGCAGTACTTC. It yields the protein CASSLAGMGSEQYF.